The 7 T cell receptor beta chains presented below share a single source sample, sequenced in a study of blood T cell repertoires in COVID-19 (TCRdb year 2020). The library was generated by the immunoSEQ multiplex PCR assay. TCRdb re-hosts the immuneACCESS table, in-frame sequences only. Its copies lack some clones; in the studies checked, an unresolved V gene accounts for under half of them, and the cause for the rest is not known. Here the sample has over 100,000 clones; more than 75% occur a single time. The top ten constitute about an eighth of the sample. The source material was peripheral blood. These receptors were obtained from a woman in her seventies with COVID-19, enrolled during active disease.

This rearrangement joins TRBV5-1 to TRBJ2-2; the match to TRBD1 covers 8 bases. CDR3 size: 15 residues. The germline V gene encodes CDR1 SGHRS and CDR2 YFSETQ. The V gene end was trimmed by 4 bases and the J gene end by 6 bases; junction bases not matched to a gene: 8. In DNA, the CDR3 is TGCGCCAGCAGCCTTGGACAGGGCAGGGCCGGGGAGCTGTTTTTT. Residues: CASSLGQGRAGELFF.

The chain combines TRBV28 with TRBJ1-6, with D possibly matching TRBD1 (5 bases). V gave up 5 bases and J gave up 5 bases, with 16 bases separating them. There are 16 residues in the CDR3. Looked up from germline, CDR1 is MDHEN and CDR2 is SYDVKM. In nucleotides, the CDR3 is TGTGCCAGCAGTGCCGCAGGGTTTGTCGATAATTCACCCCTCCACTTT. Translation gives CASSAAGFVDNSPLHF.

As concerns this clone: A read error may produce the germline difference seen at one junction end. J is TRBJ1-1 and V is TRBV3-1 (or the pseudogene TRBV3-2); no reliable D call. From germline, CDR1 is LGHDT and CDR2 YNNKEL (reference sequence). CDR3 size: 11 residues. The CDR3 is CAGSPTAEAFF. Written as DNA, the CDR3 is TGTGCCGGCAGTCCTACCGCGGAAGCTTTCTTT.

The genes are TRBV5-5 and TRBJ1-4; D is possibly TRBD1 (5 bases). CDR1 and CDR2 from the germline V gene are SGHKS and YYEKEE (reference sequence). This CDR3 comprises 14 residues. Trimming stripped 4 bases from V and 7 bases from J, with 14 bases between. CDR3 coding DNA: TGTGCCAGCAGCCAGGACACTTGGATTGAAAAACTGTTTTTT. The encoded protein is CASSQDTWIEKLFF.

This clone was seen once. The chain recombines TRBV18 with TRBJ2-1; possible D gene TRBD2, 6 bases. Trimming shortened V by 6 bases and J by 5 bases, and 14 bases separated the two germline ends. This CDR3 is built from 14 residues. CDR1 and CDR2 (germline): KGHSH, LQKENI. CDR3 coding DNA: TGTGCCAGCTCGCCTGGGACTGCAAACAATGAGCAGTTCTTC. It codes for CASSPGTANNEQFF.

CDR3 sequence reads: CASSLVSGQRYNEQFF. Here the CDR3 DNA reads TGCGCCAGCAGCTTGGTCTCAGGACAAAGGTACAATGAGCAGTTCTTC. V usage is TRBV5-1 and J usage is TRBJ2-1, with D perhaps matching TRBD1 (5 bases). Per the germline V gene, CDR1 is SGHRS and CDR2 is YFSETQ. CDR3 size: 16 residues. With 0 bases removed from V and 4 bases from J, the gap between germline ends came to 14 bases.

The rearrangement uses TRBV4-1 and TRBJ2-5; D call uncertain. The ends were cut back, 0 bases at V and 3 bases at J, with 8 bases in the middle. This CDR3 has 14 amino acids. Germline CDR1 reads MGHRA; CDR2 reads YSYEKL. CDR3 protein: CASSQDLAEETQYF. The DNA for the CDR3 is TGCGCCAGCAGCCAAGATCTGGCAGAAGAGACCCAGTACTTC.